Following are 6 T cell receptor beta chains from one sample sequenced in a study of blood T cell repertoires in COVID-19. Data came from immunoSEQ multiplex PCR; TCRdb stores just in-frame clones and leaves some out. Of some 240,000 clones in the sample, roughly 89% were seen once. Sample: peripheral blood. The source of these receptors is a woman in her 40s who had recovered from COVID-19.

The J gene is TRBJ1-2, the V gene TRBV29-1, with TRBD1 identical over 9 bases. Germline lookup yields CDR1 SQVTM and CDR2 ANQGSEA. V trimming: 7 bases; J trimming: 4 bases; junction bases outside the gene matches: 10. The CDR3 loop spans 14 amino acids. In DNA form, the CDR3 reads TGCAGCGCTACCGGGACAGGGAGGTTCTATGGCTACACCTTC. This codes for CSATGTGRFYGYTF.

The chain employs TRBV19 and TRBJ2-1, with 10 bases aligning to TRBD2. The CDR3 is 15 amino acids. Germline V lookup: CDR1 LNHDA, CDR2 SQIVND (reference sequence). V dropped 4 bases and J dropped 8; count of bases not matched to a gene: 8. The CDR3 sequence is CASSTSGGDFHEQFF. In DNA form, the CDR3 reads TGTGCCAGTAGTACGAGCGGGGGGGACTTCCATGAGCAGTTCTTC.

The genes are TRBV5-1 and TRBJ2-6, with D possibly TRBD2 on 5 matching bases. V was cut by 0 bases and J by 3 bases, with 13 bases left in between. Germline lookup yields CDR1 SGHRS and CDR2 YFSETQ. The CDR3 runs to 17 residues. For the CDR3, the DNA is TGCGCCAGCAGCTTGGATTCGGGGTCCATTGGGGCCAACGTCCTGACTTTC. As protein: CASSLDSGSIGANVLTF. The complete variable domain, with remaining parts taken from reference TRBV5-1 and TRBJ2-6, reads KAGVTQTPRYLIKTRGQQVTLSCSPISGHRSVSWYQQTPGQGLQFLFEYFSETQRNKGNFPGRFSGRQFSNSRSEMNVSTLELGDSALYLCASSLDSGSIGANVLTFGAGSRLTVL.

The genes are TRBV4-1 and TRBJ2-1, with D possibly TRBD1 on 6 matching bases. This CDR3 comprises 14 residues. Trimming shortened V by 4 bases and J by 3 bases, and 10 bases separated the two germline ends. Germline lookup yields CDR1 MGHRA and CDR2 YSYEKL. CDR3 DNA: TGCGCCAGCAGCCCCCGGGACAACTACAATGAGCAGTTCTTC. This encodes CASSPRDNYNEQFF.

This clone came up once. CDR3 DNA sequence: TGTGCCAGCAGCTCCGGGGGGGATACGCAGTATTTT. It encodes CASSSGGDTQYF. V is TRBV7-3 and J is TRBJ2-3, with 7 bases lining up with TRBD2. This CDR3 spans 12 amino acids. Germline V gene data show CDR1 as SGHTA and CDR2 as FQGTGA. V dropped 4 bases and J dropped 6; count of bases not matched to a gene: 1.

The chain joins TRBV7-9 to TRBJ2-2; 7 bases agree with TRBD1. V shed 3 bases and J 2 bases; nucleotides not matched to a gene: 3. CDR3 length: 15 residues. Germline CDR1 reads SEHNR; CDR2 reads FQNEAQ (reference sequence). CDR3 nucleotide sequence: TGTGCCAGCAGCTTTGGGACAGATAACACCGGGGAGCTGTTTTTT. It codes for CASSFGTDNTGELFF. The full variable domain, completed using reference TRBV7-9 and TRBJ2-2, is DTGVSQNPRHKITKRGQNVTFRCDPISEHNRLYWYRQTLGQGPEFLTYFQNEAQLEKSRLLSDRFSAERPKGSFSTLEIQRTEQGDSAMYLCASSFGTDNTGELFFGEGSRLTVL.